This TCR beta chain was documented in a study of CD8 T cells in ankylosing spondylitis. The CDR3 is made up of 17 amino acids. Germline CDR1 DFQATT, CDR2 SNEGSKA (reference sequence). V was clipped by 5 bases and J by 0 bases; unmatched bases: 7. This clonotype was counted a few times. The target antigen is unknown. TCRdb reprocessed the 5' RACE reads with MiXCR, giving one entry per CDR3 protein. The sample holds some 270,000 distinct CDR3 sequences, approximately 20% seen once. General study results and limits: Several highly homologous variants made up a TCR beta motif, and this motif appeared characteristic of ankylosing spondylitis blood.

This chain links TRBV20-1 with TRBJ2-2, with 12 bases fitting TRBD2. Material: blood, either unsorted or a sorted T cell fraction (not recorded which). The TCR comes from a male donor with ankylosing spondylitis or in good health (not recorded which). This CDR3 reads CSALGTSGLTNTGELFF. DNA for the CDR3: TGCAGTGCTTTGGGGACTAGCGGGCTAACGAACACCGGGGAGCTGTTTTTT.